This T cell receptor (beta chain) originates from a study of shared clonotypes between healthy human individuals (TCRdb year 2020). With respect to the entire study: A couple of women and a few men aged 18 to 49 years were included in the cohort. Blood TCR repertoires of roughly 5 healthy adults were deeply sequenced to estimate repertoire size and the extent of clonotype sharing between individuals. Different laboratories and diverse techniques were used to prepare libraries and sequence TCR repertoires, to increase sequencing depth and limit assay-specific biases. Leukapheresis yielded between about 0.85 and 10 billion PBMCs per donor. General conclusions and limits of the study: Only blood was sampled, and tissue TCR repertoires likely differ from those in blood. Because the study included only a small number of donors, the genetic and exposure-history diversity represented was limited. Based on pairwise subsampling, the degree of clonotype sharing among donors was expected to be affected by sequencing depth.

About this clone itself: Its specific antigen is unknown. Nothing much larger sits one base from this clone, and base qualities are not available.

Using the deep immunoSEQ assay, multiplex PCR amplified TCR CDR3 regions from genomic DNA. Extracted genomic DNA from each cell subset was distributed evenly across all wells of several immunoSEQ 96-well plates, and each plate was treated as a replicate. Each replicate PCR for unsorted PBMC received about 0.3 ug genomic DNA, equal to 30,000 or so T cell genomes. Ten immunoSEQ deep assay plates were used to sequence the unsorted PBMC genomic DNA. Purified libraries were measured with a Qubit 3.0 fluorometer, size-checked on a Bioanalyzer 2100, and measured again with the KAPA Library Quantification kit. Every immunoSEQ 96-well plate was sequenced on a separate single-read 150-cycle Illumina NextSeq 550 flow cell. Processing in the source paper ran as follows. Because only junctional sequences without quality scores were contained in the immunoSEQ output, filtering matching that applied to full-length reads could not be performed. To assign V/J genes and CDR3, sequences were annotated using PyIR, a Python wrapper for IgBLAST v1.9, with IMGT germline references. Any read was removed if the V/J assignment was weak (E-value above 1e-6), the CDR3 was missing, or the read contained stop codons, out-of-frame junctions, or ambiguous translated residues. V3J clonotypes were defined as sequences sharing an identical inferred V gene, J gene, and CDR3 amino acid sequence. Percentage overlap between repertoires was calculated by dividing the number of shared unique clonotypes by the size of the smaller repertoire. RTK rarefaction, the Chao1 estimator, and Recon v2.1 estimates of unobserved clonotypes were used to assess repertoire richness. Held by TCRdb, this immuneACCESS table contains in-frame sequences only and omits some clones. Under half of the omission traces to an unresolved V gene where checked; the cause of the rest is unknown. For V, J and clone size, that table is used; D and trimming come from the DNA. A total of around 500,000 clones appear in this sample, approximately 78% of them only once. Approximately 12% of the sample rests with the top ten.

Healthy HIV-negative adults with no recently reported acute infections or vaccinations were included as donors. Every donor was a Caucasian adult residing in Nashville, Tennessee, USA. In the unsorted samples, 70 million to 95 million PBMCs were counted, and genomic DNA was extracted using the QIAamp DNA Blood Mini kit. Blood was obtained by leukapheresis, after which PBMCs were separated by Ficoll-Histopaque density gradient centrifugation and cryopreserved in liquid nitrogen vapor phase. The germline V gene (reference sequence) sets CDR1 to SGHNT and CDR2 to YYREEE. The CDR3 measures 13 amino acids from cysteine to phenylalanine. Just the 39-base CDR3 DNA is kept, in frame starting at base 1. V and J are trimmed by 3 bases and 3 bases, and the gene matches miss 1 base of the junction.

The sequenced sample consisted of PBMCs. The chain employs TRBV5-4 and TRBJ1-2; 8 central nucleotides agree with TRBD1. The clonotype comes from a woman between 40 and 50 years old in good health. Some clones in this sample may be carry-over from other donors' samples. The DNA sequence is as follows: TGTGCCAGCAGCTCGGGACAGGACTATGGCTACACCTTC. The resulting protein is CASSSGQDYGYTF.